What follows is one T cell receptor beta chain and its context. Trimming left V 4 bases short and J 6 bases short, with 18 bases between. Germline loops: CDR1 LGHDT, CDR2 YNNKEL (reference sequence). The CDR3 runs to 15 residues. These data are taken from a study of blood T cell repertoires in COVID-19. Study-level information: There were acute and convalescent COVID-19 samples, and they came from the United States, Italy and Spain. PBMCs, B-cell-depleted T cells, or T cells were the source of the cDNA or gDNA that made up the material.

Participants spanned ages about 18 to 90 years and resided in roughly 22 US areas. Two negative PCRs, clearance, or symptom resolution characterized the recovered Cohort 3 donors. Generated by immunoSEQ multiplex PCR, the TCRdb table keeps only in-frame clones and is missing some. The repertoire includes about 250,000 clones, 80% to 90% of them detected once, and approximately 1.7% sits in the top ten. The clonotype originates from a man in his forties who had recovered from COVID-19. The chain recombines TRBV3-1 (or the pseudogene TRBV3-2) with TRBJ1-2; D might be TRBD1 (6 bases). What was sequenced was PBMCs or T cells enriched from blood (not recorded which). CDR3 coding DNA: TGTGCCAGCAGCCCTGGCCCACAGGGCGGAAATGGCTACACCTTC. Amino acids: CASSPGPQGGNGYTF.